This TCR beta chain was sequenced in a study of T cell responses to AZD1222 COVID-19 vaccine. Findings and limits, study-wide: The donors showed a predominance of white British ancestry and of females, with possible underestimation of clonal diversity. None of the repertoires were sampled until the peak T cell response had passed.

Concerning this clone itself: Its antigen is unknown.

The assay was immunoSEQ multiplex PCR, and TCRdb's table has in-frame clones only and misses some. Of some 150,000 clones detected, more than 80% appear once; the ten largest clones hold 2.5% to 3%. Germline CDR1 LGHNA, CDR2 YSLEER. Unmatched junction bases numbered 7, after V lost 0 bases and J lost 4 bases. This CDR3 is built from 16 residues. The specimen comprised peripheral blood, sampled on day 0 of AZD1222 vaccination. This rearrangement joins TRBV4-3 to TRBJ2-3; 7 nucleotides match TRBD2. This clonotype was obtained from an adult in good health. The CDR3 loop is CASSQELASGADTQYF. CDR3 bases: TGCGCCAGCAGCCAAGAGTTGGCTAGCGGAGCAGATACGCAGTATTTT.